Listed here are 2 T cell receptor beta chains from one sample, sequenced in a study of cytomegalovirus exposure and HLA in healthy donors. A multiplex PCR was run with 60 Vbeta primers and 13 Jbeta primers. Sequencing was performed with immunoSEQ multiplex PCR; in TCRdb, only in-frame clones are kept and a portion is missing. The table includes about 140,000 clones, over 60% detected once. Material: PBMCs. These receptors were taken from a woman aged 35 to 49 in good health and CMV-seronegative.

This chain links TRBV5-5 with TRBJ2-5, with a weak D call TRBD2 (6 bases). This CDR3 has 16 residues. V lost 0 bases, J lost 5 bases, and 17 bases lay in between. Germline loops: CDR1 SGHKS, CDR2 YYEKEE (reference sequence). Here the CDR3 DNA reads TGTGCCAGCAGCTTGGCCAAGTCGGAGGGGCAGGAGACCCAGTACTTC. Protein: CASSLAKSEGQETQYF.

This chain joins TRBV2 and TRBJ1-5, with D possibly matching TRBD1 (5 bases). The CDR3 is 15 residues long. Deletions cut 8 bases from V and 6 bases from J, with 20 bases between. CDR1 and CDR2 from the germline V gene are SNHLY and FYNNEI. CDR3 nucleotide sequence: TGTGCCAGCCGGTGGGGGGGATACGGAAGTCAGCCCCAGCATTTT. Its protein is CASRWGGYGSQPQHF.